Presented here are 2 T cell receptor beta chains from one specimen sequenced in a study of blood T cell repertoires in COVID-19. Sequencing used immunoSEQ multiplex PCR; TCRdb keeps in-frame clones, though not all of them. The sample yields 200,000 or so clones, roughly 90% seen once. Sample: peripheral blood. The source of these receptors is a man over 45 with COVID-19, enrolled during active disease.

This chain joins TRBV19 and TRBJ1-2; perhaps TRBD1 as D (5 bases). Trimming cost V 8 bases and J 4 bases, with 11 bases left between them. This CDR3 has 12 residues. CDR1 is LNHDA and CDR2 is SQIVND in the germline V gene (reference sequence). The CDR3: CASFRVGYGYTF. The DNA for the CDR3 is TGTGCCAGTTTCAGGGTAGGCTATGGCTACACCTTC.

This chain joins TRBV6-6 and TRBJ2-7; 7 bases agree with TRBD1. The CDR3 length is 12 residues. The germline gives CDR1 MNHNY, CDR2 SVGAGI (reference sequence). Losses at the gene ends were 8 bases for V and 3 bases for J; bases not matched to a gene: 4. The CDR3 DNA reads TGTGCCAGCGGGGACAGACGCTACGAGCAGTACTTC. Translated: CASGDRRYEQYF.